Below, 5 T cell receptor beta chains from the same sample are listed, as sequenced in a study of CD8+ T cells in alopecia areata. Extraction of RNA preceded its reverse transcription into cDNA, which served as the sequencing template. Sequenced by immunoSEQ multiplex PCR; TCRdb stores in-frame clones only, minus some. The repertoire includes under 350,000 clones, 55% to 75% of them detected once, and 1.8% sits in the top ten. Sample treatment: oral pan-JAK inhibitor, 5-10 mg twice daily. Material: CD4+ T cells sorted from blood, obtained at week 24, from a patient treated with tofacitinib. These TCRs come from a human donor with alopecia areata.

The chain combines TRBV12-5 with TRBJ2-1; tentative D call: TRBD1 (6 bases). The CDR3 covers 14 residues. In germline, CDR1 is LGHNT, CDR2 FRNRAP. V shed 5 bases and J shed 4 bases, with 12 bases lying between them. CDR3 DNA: TGTGCTAGTGGTCCCTCTGGACAGTACAATGAGCAGTTCTTC. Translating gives CASGPSGQYNEQFF.

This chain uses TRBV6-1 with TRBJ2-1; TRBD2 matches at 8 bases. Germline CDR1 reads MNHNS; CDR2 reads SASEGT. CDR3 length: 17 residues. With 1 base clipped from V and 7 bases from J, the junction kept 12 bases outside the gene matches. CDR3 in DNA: TGTGCCAGCAGTGAAGACGGGAGGGCACAGCCAGGAAATGAGCAGTTCTTC. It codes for CASSEDGRAQPGNEQFF.

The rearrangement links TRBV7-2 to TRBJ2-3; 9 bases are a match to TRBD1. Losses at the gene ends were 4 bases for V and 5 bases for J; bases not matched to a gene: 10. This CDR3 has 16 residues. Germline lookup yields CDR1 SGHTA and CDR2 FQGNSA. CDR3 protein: CASSSPQGAFGDTQYF. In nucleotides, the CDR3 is TGTGCCAGCAGCTCACCACAGGGGGCTTTCGGAGATACGCAGTATTTT.

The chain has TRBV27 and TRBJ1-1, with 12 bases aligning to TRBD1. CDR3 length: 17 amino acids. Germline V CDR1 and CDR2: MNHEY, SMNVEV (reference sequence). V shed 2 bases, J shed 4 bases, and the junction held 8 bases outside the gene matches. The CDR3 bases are TGTGCCAGCAGTTTAAAGGGACAGGGGGCGAGGGGCACTGAAGCTTTCTTT. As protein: CASSLKGQGARGTEAFF.

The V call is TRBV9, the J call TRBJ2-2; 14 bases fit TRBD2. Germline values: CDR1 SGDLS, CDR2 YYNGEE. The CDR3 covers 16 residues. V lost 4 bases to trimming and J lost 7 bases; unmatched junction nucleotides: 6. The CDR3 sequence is CASSKSGTSGGGELFF. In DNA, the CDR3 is TGTGCCAGCAGCAAAAGTGGGACTAGCGGGGGCGGGGAGCTGTTTTTT.